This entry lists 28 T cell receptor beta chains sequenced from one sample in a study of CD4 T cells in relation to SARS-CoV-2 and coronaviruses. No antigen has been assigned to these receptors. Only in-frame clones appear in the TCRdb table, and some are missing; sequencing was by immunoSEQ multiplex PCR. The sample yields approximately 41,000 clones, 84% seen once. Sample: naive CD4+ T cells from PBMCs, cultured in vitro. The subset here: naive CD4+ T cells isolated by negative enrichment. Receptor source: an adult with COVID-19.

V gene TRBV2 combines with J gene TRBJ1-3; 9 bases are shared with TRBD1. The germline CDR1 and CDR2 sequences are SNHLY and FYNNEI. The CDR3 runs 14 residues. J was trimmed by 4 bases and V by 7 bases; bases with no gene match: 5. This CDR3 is CASNGDRVGNTIYF. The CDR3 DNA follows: TGTGCCAGCAACGGGGACAGGGTAGGAAACACCATATATTTT.

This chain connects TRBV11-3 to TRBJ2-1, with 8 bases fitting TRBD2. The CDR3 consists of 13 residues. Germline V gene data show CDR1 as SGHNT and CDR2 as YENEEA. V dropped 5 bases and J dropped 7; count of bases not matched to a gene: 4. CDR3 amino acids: CASSTGLVNEQFF. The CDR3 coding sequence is TGTGCCAGCAGCACGGGACTAGTTAATGAGCAGTTCTTC. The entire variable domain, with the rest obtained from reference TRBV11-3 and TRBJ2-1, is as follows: EAGVVQSPRYKIIEKKQPVAFWCNPISGHNTLYWYLQNLGQGPELLIRYENEEAVDDSQLPKDRFSAERLKGVDSTLKIQPAELGDSAVYLCASSTGLVNEQFFGPGTRLTVL.

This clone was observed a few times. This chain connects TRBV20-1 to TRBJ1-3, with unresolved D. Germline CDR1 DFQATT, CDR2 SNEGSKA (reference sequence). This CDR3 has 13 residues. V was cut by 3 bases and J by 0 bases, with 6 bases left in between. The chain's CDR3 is CSASRISGNTIYF. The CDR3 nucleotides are TGCAGTGCTAGTAGGATCTCTGGAAACACCATATATTTT.

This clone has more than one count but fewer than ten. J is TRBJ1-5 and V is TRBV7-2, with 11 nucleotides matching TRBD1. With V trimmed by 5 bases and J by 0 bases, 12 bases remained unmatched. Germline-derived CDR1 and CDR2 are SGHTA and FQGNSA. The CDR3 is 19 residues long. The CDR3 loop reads CASSTSGTGGYLSNQPQHF. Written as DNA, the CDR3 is TGTGCCAGCAGCACCTCTGGGACAGGGGGTTATCTTAGCAATCAGCCCCAGCATTTT.

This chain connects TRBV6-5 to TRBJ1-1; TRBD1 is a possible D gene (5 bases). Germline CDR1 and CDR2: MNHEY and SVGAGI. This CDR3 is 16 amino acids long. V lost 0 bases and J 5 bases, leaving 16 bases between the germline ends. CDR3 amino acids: CASSYSGFVGGTEAFF. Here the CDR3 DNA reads TGTGCCAGCAGTTACTCGGGCTTTGTGGGGGGTACTGAAGCTTTCTTT.

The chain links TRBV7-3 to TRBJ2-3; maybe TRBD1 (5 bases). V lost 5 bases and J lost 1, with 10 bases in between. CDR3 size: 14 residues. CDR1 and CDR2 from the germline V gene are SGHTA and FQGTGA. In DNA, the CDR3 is TGTGCCAGCAGCCGAACGACAGGCACAGATACGCAGTATTTT. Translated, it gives CASSRTTGTDTQYF.

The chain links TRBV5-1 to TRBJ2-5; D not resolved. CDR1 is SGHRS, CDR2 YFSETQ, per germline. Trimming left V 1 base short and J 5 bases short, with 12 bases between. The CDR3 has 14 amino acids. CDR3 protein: CASSLLTRPETQYF. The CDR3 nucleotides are TGCGCCAGCAGCTTGCTTACCAGGCCGGAGACCCAGTACTTC.

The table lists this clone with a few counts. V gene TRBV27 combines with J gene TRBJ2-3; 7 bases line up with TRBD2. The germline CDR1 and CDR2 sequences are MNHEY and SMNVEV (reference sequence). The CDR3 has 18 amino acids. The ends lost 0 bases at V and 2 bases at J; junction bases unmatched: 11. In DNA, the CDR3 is TGTGCCAGCAGTTTATCCCTGGCTAGCGGAGATCTCACAGATACGCAGTATTTT. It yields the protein CASSLSLASGDLTDTQYF.

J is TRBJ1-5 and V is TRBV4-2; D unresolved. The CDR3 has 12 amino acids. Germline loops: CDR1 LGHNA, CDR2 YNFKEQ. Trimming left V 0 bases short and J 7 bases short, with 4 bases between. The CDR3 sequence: CASSQDTQPQHF. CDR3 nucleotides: TGTGCCAGCAGCCAAGATACACAGCCCCAGCATTTT.

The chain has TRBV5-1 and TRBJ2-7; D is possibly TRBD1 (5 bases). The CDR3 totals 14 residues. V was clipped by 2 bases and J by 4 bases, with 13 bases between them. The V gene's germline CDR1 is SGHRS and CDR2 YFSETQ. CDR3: CASSLQDGPYEQYF. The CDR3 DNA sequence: TGCGCCAGCAGCTTACAGGACGGCCCTTACGAGCAGTACTTC. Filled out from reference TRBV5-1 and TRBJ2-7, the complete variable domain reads KAGVTQTPRYLIKTRGQQVTLSCSPISGHRSVSWYQQTPGQGLQFLFEYFSETQRNKGNFPGRFSGRQFSNSRSEMNVSTLELGDSALYLCASSLQDGPYEQYFGPGTRLTVT.

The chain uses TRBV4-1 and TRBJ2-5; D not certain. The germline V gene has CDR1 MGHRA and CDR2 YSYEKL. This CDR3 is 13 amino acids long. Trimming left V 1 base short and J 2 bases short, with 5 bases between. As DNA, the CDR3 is TGCGCCAGCAGCCAAGTGCGGCAAGAGACCCAGTACTTC. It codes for CASSQVRQETQYF.

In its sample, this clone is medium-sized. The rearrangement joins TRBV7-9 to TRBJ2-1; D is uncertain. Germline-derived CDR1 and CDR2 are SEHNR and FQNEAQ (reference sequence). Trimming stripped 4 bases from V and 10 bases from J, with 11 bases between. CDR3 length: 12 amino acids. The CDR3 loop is CASSSDSPEQFF. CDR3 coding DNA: TGTGCCAGCAGCTCAGACTCACCGGAGCAGTTCTTC.

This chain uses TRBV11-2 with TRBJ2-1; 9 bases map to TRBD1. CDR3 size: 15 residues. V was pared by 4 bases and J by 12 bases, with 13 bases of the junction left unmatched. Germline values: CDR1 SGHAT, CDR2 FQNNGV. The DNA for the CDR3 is TGTGCCAGCAGCTCGAGGGGACAGGGAGTCTACTCGCAGTTCTTC. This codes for CASSSRGQGVYSQFF.

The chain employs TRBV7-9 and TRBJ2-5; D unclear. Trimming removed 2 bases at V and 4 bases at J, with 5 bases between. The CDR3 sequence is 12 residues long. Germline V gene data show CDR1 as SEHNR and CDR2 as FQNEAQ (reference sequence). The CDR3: CASSLLGETQYF. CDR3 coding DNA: TGTGCCAGCAGCTTACTGGGAGAGACCCAGTACTTC.

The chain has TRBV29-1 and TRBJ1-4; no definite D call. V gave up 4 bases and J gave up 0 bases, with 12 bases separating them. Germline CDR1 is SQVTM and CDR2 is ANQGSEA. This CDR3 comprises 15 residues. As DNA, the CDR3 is TGCAGCGTTGTTGGGGAGTCTGCAACTAATGAAAAACTGTTTTTT. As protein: CSVVGESATNEKLFF.

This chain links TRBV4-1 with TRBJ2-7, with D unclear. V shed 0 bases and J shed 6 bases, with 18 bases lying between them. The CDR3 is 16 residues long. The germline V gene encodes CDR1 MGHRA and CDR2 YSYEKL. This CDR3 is CASSQDVGLYWGEQYF. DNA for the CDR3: TGCGCCAGCAGCCAAGATGTGGGATTATATTGGGGCGAGCAGTACTTC.

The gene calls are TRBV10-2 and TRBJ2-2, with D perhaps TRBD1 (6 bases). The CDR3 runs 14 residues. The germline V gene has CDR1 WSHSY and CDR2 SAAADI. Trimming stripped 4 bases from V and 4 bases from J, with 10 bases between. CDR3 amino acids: CASSGTGFTGELFF. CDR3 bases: TGCGCCAGCAGTGGAACAGGGTTCACCGGGGAGCTGTTTTTT.

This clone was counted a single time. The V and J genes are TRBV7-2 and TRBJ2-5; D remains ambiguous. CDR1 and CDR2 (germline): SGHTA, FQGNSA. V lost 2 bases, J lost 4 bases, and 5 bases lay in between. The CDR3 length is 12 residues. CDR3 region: CASSLLAETQYF. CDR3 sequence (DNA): TGTGCCAGCAGCTTATTGGCAGAGACCCAGTACTTC.

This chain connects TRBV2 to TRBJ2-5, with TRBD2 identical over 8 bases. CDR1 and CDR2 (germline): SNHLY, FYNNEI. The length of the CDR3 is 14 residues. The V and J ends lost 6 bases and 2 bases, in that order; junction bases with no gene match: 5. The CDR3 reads CASRSGGIQETQYF. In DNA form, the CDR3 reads TGTGCCAGCAGGTCGGGGGGGATACAAGAGACCCAGTACTTC.

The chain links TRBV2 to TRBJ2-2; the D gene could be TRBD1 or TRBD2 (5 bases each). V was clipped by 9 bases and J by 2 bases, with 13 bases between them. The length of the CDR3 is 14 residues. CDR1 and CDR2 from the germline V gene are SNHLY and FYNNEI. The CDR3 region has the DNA TGTGCCAGTACAAGGGGAGTTAACACCGGGGAGCTGTTTTTT. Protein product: CASTRGVNTGELFF.

For the CDR3, the DNA is TGTGCCAGCAGCTTAGTAGTGATGGGGACAGGCGCTTTGGAGCAGTACTTC. This encodes CASSLVVMGTGALEQYF. The J gene is TRBJ2-7, the V gene TRBV11-2; 8 bases line up with TRBD1. Per the germline V gene, CDR1 is SGHAT and CDR2 is FQNNGV. CDR3 length equals 17 residues. Trimming took 1 base from V and 7 from J; bases not matched to a gene: 15.

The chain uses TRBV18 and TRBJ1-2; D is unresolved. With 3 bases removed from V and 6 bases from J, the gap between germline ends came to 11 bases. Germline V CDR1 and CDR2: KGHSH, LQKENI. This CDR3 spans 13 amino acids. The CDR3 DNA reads TGTGCCAGCTCACCGCCGGGGATTCATGGCTACACCTTC. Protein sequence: CASSPPGIHGYTF.

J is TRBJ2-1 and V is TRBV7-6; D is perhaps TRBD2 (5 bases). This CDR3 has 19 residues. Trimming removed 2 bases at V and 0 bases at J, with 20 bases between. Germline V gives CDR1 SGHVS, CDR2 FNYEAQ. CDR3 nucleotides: TGTGCCAGCAGCTTACCTACGCCGGGATCAACTAGCTCCTACAATGAGCAGTTCTTC. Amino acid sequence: CASSLPTPGSTSSYNEQFF.

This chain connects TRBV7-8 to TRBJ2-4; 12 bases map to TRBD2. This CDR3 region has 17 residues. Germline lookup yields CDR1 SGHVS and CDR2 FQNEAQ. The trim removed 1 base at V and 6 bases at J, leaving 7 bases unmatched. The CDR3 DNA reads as TGTGCCAGCAGCTTAGGTTGGACTAGCGGGACGGGAAACATTCAGTACTTC. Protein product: CASSLGWTSGTGNIQYF. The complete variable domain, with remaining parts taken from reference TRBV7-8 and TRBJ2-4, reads GAGVSQSPRYKVAKRGQDVALRCDPISGHVSLFWYQQALGQGPEFLTYFQNEAQLDKSGLPSDRFFAERPEGSVSTLKIQRTQQEDSAVYLCASSLGWTSGTGNIQYFGAGTRLSVL.

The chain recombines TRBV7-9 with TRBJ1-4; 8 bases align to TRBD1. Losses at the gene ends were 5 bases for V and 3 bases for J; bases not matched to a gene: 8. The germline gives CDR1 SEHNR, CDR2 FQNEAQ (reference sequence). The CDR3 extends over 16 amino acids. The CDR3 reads CASSPGQGRPNEKLFF. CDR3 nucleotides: TGTGCCAGCAGCCCTGGACAGGGAAGGCCTAATGAAAAACTGTTTTTT.

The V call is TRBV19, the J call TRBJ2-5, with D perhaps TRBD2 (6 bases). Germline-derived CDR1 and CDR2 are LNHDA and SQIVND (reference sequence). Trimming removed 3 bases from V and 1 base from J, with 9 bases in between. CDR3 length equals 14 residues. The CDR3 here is CASSISAGQETQYF. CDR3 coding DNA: TGTGCCAGTAGTATTTCAGCGGGCCAAGAGACCCAGTACTTC.

The CDR3, as DNA: TGTGCCAGCTCACCCACCAGGGGAGGCAATCAGCCCCAGCATTTT. Translation gives CASSPTRGGNQPQHF. The chain uses TRBV18 and TRBJ1-5; TRBD1 might be the D (6 bases). Germline CDR1 KGHSH, CDR2 LQKENI. The V end was cut by 3 bases, the J end by 2 bases, with 11 bases between. The CDR3 runs to 15 residues.

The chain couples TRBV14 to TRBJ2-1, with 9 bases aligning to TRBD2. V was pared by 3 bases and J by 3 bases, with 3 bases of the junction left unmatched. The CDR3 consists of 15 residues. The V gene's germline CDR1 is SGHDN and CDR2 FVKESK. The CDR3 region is CASSHPLAGYNEQFF. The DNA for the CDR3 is TGTGCCAGCAGCCACCCACTAGCGGGCTACAATGAGCAGTTCTTC.